The T cell receptor (beta chain) under discussion was sequenced for a study of blood T cell repertoires in COVID-19. Whole-study context: Both acute and convalescent COVID-19 samples were obtained from the United States, Italy and Spain. T cells, B-cell-depleted T cells, or PBMCs supplied cDNA or gDNA.

While infection was still active, Seattle patients were enrolled and then followed longitudinally. The CDR3 consists of 14 residues. Germline V CDR1 and CDR2: SGHRS, YFSETQ. V lost 0 bases, J lost 7 bases, and 6 bases stayed unmatched. Only in-frame clones appear in the TCRdb table, and some are missing; sequencing was by immunoSEQ multiplex PCR. The table has approximately 250,000 clones, roughly 91% seen once. The receptor comes from a man aged 25-45 years with COVID-19, enrolled during active disease. This chain joins TRBV5-1 and TRBJ1-2; 7 nucleotides align to TRBD1. Sequences were obtained from peripheral blood. CDR3 coding DNA: TGCGCCAGCAGCTTGGAAGGGACAGCCGGTGGCTACACCTTC. It yields the protein CASSLEGTAGGYTF. Drawing the rest from reference TRBV5-1 and TRBJ1-2, the complete variable domain is KAGVTQTPRYLIKTRGQQVTLSCSPISGHRSVSWYQQTPGQGLQFLFEYFSETQRNKGNFPGRFSGRQFSNSRSEMNVSTLELGDSALYLCASSLEGTAGGYTFGSGTRLTVV.